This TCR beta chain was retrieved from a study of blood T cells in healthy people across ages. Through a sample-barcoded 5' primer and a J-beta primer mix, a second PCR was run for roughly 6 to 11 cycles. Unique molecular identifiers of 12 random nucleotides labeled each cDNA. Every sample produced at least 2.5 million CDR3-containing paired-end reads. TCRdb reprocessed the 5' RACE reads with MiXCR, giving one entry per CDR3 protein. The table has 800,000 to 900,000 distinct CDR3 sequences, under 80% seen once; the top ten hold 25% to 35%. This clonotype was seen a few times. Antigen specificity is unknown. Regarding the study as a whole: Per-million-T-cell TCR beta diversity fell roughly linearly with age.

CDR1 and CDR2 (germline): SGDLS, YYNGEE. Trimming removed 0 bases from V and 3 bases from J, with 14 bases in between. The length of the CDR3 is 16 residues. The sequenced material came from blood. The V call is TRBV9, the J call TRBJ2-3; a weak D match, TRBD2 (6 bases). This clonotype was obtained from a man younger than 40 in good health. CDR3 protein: CASSVGGGEMTDTQYF. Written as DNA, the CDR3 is TGTGCCAGCAGCGTAGGCGGCGGGGAGATGACAGATACGCAGTATTTT.